The clone carrying this T cell receptor (beta chain) was counted ten times or more. Antigen unknown. An end of the junction differs from the germline gene, which may be a read error. This specimen belongs to a study of breast tumors, draining lymph nodes, adjacent tissues. Germline assignment: CDR1 SSHAT and CDR2 FNYEAQ (reference sequence). CDR3 length equals 13 residues. TCRdb re-derived calls from the multiplex PCR reads in MiXCR, one entry per CDR3 protein. The sample lists over 250,000 distinct CDR3 sequences, 30% occurring once. Study-wide results and caveats: Tumor repertoires ranked between lymph nodes and nontumor tissue in diversity, with V and J gene preferences. Tumor T cell lymph node origin was a supported hypothesis, not proven.

Breast cancer patients provided tissue from their axillary draining lymph nodes. Sequenced: axillary lymph node tissue. The chain carries TRBV7-7 and TRBJ2-2; no definite D call. This clonotype was obtained from a female donor with breast cancer. Some clones in this sample may be carry-over from other donors' samples. CDR3 coding DNA: TGTGCTAGCAGCTATTCCGCCACCGGGGAGCTGTTTTTT. Its protein is CASSYSATGELFF.